A single sample gave rise to the 25 T cell receptor beta chains below, sequenced in a study of T cells in Graves' hyperthyroidism and ophthalmopathy (dated by TCRdb to between 2018 and 2021). The library was prepared using multiplex PCR. TCRdb records Illumina HiSeq 2000 as the sequencer. The TCR beta CDR3 regions were amplified from RNA transcripts. A first-round RT-PCR of the TCR CDR3 used the HTBI primer set with the Qiagen OneStep RT-PCR kit. TCRdb ran its own pipeline on the public reads, namely fastp trimming at Q25 and MiXCR clone calling, and kept in-frame beta chains. Each CDR3 protein gets just one entry, which takes the most common genes and DNA from the rows behind it. This sample comprises hundreds of thousands of distinct CDR3 sequences, less than 15% of them detected only once. The ten largest clones take up roughly 10% of the sample. The sequencing input was blood. These TCRs come from a woman aged 18 to 35 with Graves' hyperthyroidism.

This clonotype has a count of ten or more. As DNA, the CDR3 is TGTGCCAGCAGCCAAGACATTAACACCGGGGAGCTGTTTTTT. It translates to CASSQDINTGELFF. V and J are TRBV3-1 and TRBJ2-2; no definite D call. This CDR3 region has 14 residues. Germline V gives CDR1 LGHDT, CDR2 YNNKEL (reference sequence). Trimming cost V 0 bases and J 2 bases, with 4 bases left between them.

The CDR3 DNA reads as TGTGCCACCAGTGATACGACAGGGGACTCTGTTCAGCCCCAGCATTTT. It specifies CATSDTTGDSVQPQHF. The chain carries TRBV24-1 and TRBJ1-5; 8 bases fit TRBD1. Trimming at V came to 3 bases and at J to 6 bases, leaving 9 bases not matched to a gene. Germline V gives CDR1 KGHDR, CDR2 SFDVKD. The CDR3 sequence is 16 residues long.

The genes are TRBV5-5 and TRBJ2-5; D call uncertain. V shed 7 bases and J shed 0 bases, with 16 bases lying between them. Germline V gene lookup returns CDR1 SGHKS and CDR2 YYEKEE (reference sequence). CDR3 length equals 15 residues. CDR3: CASGPMGWDQETQYF. The CDR3 DNA reads TGTGCCAGCGGCCCCATGGGGTGGGACCAAGAGACCCAGTACTTC.

The chain recombines TRBV24-1 with TRBJ2-1; D gene uncertain. The CDR3 consists of 13 residues. CDR1 and CDR2 (germline): KGHDR, SFDVKD. Trimming removed 0 bases at V and 5 bases at J, with 4 bases between. Written as DNA, the CDR3 is TGTGCCACCAGTGATTTGTACCACAATGAGCAGTTCTTC. Protein: CATSDLYHNEQFF.

This clonotype has at least ten counts. The J gene is TRBJ1-1, the V gene TRBV14, with 8 bases fitting TRBD1. The CDR3 covers 20 residues. CDR1 SGHDN and CDR2 FVKESK come from the germline V gene. Trimming took 0 bases from V and 0 from J; bases not matched to a gene: 15. The CDR3 DNA sequence: TGTGCCAGCAGCCAAGATCATGGATGGTGGACAGGGACAATGAACACTGAAGCTTTCTTT. Its protein product is CASSQDHGWWTGTMNTEAFF.

Many counts were recorded for this clonotype. The V and J genes are TRBV14 and TRBJ2-1; D is undetermined. The CDR3 runs to 15 residues. Trimming pared 0 bases from V and 6 bases from J, leaving 12 bases between. Germline-derived CDR1 and CDR2 are SGHDN and FVKESK. CDR3 DNA sequence: TGTGCCAGCAGCCAAGATCTGTCGTGGGTCAATGAGCAGTTCTTC. Translating gives CASSQDLSWVNEQFF.

This clonotype occurred many times. The V and J genes are TRBV3-1 and TRBJ2-7, with D possibly matching TRBD2 (5 bases). With 4 bases removed from V and 4 bases from J, the gap between germline ends came to 14 bases. The CDR3 spans 14 residues. The germline gives CDR1 LGHDT, CDR2 YNNKEL (reference sequence). The CDR3 nucleotides read TGTGCCAGCAGCCCTTGGTCTAGCAGGTACGAGCAGTACTTC. Its translation: CASSPWSSRYEQYF.

V gene TRBV2 combines with J gene TRBJ2-7; 12 bases map to TRBD2. The length of the CDR3 is 15 residues. With V trimmed by 2 bases and J by 5 bases, 4 bases remained unmatched. CDR1 is SNHLY, CDR2 FYNNEI, per germline. The CDR3 nucleotides read TGTGCCAGCAGTGAACTCCTAGCGGGAGGGGACGAGCAGTACTTC. Amino acid sequence: CASSELLAGGDEQYF.

This clonotype was recorded at least ten times. V is TRBV18 and J is TRBJ2-5; D ambiguous. The germline V and J ends were trimmed by 0 bases and 3 bases, with 8 bases remaining between them. CDR3 length: 14 residues. Germline CDR1 KGHSH, CDR2 LQKENI. CDR3 sequence reads: CASSPPRSEETQYF. DNA for the CDR3: TGTGCCAGCTCACCACCAAGGTCAGAAGAGACCCAGTACTTC.

This clonotype was counted ten times or more. The chain joins TRBV28 to TRBJ1-1; 7 bases fit TRBD1. The CDR3 runs 12 residues. Losses at the gene ends were 5 bases for V and 6 bases for J; bases not matched to a gene: 3. Germline CDR1 MDHEN, CDR2 SYDVKM. The CDR3 loop reads CASSMQGAEAFF. DNA for the CDR3: TGTGCCAGCAGTATGCAGGGGGCTGAAGCTTTCTTT.

This clonotype was counted many times. V gene TRBV5-6 combines with J gene TRBJ2-1, with D maybe TRBD1 (6 bases). Trimming stripped 2 bases from V and 8 bases from J, with 14 bases between. There are 14 residues in the CDR3. Per germline, CDR1 SGHDT and CDR2 YYEEEE. For the CDR3, the DNA is TGTGCCAGCAGCTTCGGGACATCTAGGCATGAGCAGTTCTTC. This codes for CASSFGTSRHEQFF.

This clonotype has a handful of counts. One end of the junction does not line up with germline, which may come from a read error. The CDR3 nucleotides read TGTGCCAGTAGCGGGAGGGGATCAGATACGCAGTATTTT. Translated, it gives CASSGRGSDTQYF. The chain has TRBV9 and TRBJ2-3, with TRBD2 matching over 11 bases. This CDR3 contains 13 residues. Germline V CDR1 and CDR2: SGDLS, YYNGEE.

There are many counts of this clonotype. The chain has TRBV6-5 and TRBJ1-1, with D possibly being TRBD1 (6 bases). Trimming left V 0 bases short and J 0 bases short, with 8 bases between. In germline, CDR1 is MNHEY, CDR2 SVGAGI. CDR3 length: 15 residues. The CDR3: CASSYSSGVNTEAFF. CDR3 DNA: TGTGCCAGCAGTTACTCGTCAGGGGTGAACACTGAAGCTTTCTTT.

This clonotype was seen only a few times. The rearrangement uses TRBV6-1 and TRBJ2-3; no definite D call. This CDR3 contains 13 residues. Between the trimmed V and J ends, which lost 8 bases and 2 bases, there was a span of 11 bases. Per germline, CDR1 MNHNS and CDR2 SASEGT. For the CDR3, the DNA is TGTGCCAGCTTTGGGGTGCCCACAGATACGCAGTATTTT. This encodes CASFGVPTDTQYF.

The chain recombines TRBV6-1 with TRBJ2-5, with D possibly TRBD1 on 6 matching bases. The germline gives CDR1 MNHNS, CDR2 SASEGT. The CDR3 loop spans 13 amino acids. V was shortened by 7 bases and J by 0 bases, with 9 bases between the two germline ends. The CDR3 DNA reads as TGTGCCAGCATCAGGACAGACCAAGAGACCCAGTACTTC. The encoded protein is CASIRTDQETQYF.

This clonotype was seen repeatedly, ten times or more. The chain uses TRBV27 and TRBJ1-2; 9 nucleotides match TRBD1. CDR3 length: 14 amino acids. Germline CDR1 reads MNHEY; CDR2 reads SMNVEV (reference sequence). V shed 6 bases, J shed 8 bases, and the junction held 10 bases outside the gene matches. This chain's CDR3 is CASSPGQGLRGYTF. CDR3 in DNA: TGTGCCAGCAGCCCGGGACAGGGTCTTAGGGGCTACACCTTC.

This clonotype was recorded at least ten times. The chain is built from TRBV2 and TRBJ1-5; the match to TRBD1 covers 9 bases. The CDR3 has 16 amino acids. After removal of 4 bases from V and 4 bases from J, the junction contained 8 bases not matched to a gene. From germline, CDR1 is SNHLY and CDR2 FYNNEI. The CDR3: CASSAEGQGLNQPQHF. For the CDR3, the DNA is TGTGCCAGCAGTGCCGAGGGACAGGGACTAAATCAGCCCCAGCATTTT. Supplemented by reference TRBV2 and TRBJ1-5, the full variable domain reads EPEVTQTPSHQVTQMGQEVILRCVPISNHLYFYWYRQILGQKVEFLVSFYNNEISEKSEIFDDQFSVERPDGSNFTLKIRSTKLEDSAMYFCASSAEGQGLNQPQHFGDGTRLSIL.

In its sample, this clonotype was seen a few times. The chain has TRBV7-3 and TRBJ1-6; D is uncertain. V lost 4 bases and J 8 bases, leaving 9 bases between the germline ends. The CDR3 extends over 13 amino acids. Germline-derived CDR1 and CDR2 are SGHTA and FQGTGA. The CDR3 sequence: CASSSFRDSPLHF. The CDR3 coding sequence is TGTGCCAGCAGCTCTTTCCGGGATTCACCCCTCCACTTT. The variable domain in full, completed from reference TRBV7-3 and TRBJ1-6, reads GAGVSQTPSNKVTEKGKYVELRCDPISGHTALYWYRQSLGQGPEFLIYFQGTGAADDSGLPNDRFFAVRPEGSVSTLKIQRTERGDSAVYLCASSSFRDSPLHFGNGTRLTVT.

This clonotype was found many times. This chain joins TRBV4-1 and TRBJ1-3, with TRBD1 as a possible D gene (6 bases). V was clipped by 5 bases and J by 8 bases, with 16 bases between them. The CDR3 length is 14 residues. Germline CDR1 reads MGHRA; CDR2 reads YSYEKL. CDR3 sequence reads: CASSSSPGVDTIYF. CDR3 DNA sequence: TGCGCCAGCAGCTCCAGCCCAGGGGTGGACACCATATATTTT.

This clonotype occurred a few times. The rearrangement joins TRBV7-9 to TRBJ2-7, with D maybe TRBD1 (5 bases). The germline V gene has CDR1 SEHNR and CDR2 FQNEAQ (reference sequence). Trimming removed 5 bases from V and 7 bases from J, with 12 bases in between. The CDR3 is made up of 12 amino acids. CDR3 in amino acids: CASSLAKGEQYF. CDR3 nucleotide sequence: TGTGCCAGCAGCCTCGCCAAGGGGGAGCAGTACTTC.

A note on this clonotype: Since a much larger clone is just one base distant, this may be a read error. The chain is built from TRBV11-2 and TRBJ2-7; D assignment may be TRBD1 or TRBD2 (5 bases each). This CDR3 is built from 14 residues. Germline-derived CDR1 and CDR2 are SGHAT and FQNNGV. The CDR3 nucleotides are TGTGCCAGCAGCTCTTCGAGGGGCTCCTACGAGCAGTGCTTC. Protein sequence: CASSSSRGSYEQCF.

In this sample, this clonotype turned up many times. This chain joins TRBV20-1 and TRBJ2-3; TRBD2 matches 12 bases. From germline, CDR1 is DFQATT and CDR2 SNEGSKA (reference sequence). V shed 0 bases, J shed 0 bases, and the junction held 7 bases outside the gene matches. This CDR3 has 18 amino acids. The chain's CDR3 is CSARDKRGTSGSTDTQYF. CDR3 bases: TGCAGTGCTAGAGATAAACGCGGGACTAGCGGGAGCACAGATACGCAGTATTTT.

The chain is built from TRBV20-1 and TRBJ2-6; D gene ambiguous. In germline, CDR1 is DFQATT, CDR2 SNEGSKA (reference sequence). This CDR3 contains 14 residues. V lost 6 bases and J 0 bases, leaving 9 bases between the germline ends. This chain's CDR3 is CSAAASSGANVLTF. The CDR3, as DNA: TGCAGTGCCGCAGCGTCCTCTGGGGCCAACGTCCTGACTTTC.

This clonotype showed up just a few times. The chain employs TRBV12-3 or TRBV12-4 and TRBJ2-1, with D perhaps matching TRBD1 (5 bases). CDR3 length: 15 amino acids. With 5 bases removed from V and 2 bases from J, the gap between germline ends came to 13 bases. The CDR3 here is CASSLDSLAYNEQFF. The CDR3 region has the DNA TGTGCCAGCAGTCTTGACAGCCTAGCCTACAATGAGCAGTTCTTC.

The chain joins TRBV20-1 to TRBJ2-1, with 7 bases identical to TRBD2. Trimming took 5 bases from V and 6 from J; bases not matched to a gene: 4. Germline CDR1 DFQATT, CDR2 SNEGSKA (reference sequence). The CDR3 is made up of 12 amino acids. The CDR3 bases are TGCAGTGCTCCGGGACTAACCAATGAGCAGTTCTTC. This translates into CSAPGLTNEQFF.